A single sample gave rise to the 10 T cell receptor beta chains below, sequenced in a study of tumor and adjacent non-tumor tissue in lung cancer. TCRbeta libraries were built with three rounds of nested PCR, modified from ARM-PCR. Each CDR3 protein gets one entry after TCRdb re-called the multiplex PCR reads with MiXCR. The sample has 200,000 to 250,000 distinct CDR3 sequences; 70% to 75% are singletons. No cell sorting was done before RNA was extracted from the tissue. The sequenced sample was lung tumor tissue. All receptors come from a man in his 60s with non-small cell lung cancer.

The gene calls are TRBV4-2 and TRBJ2-3, with 8 bases identical to TRBD1. Germline CDR1 and CDR2: LGHNA and YNFKEQ. The CDR3 extends over 16 amino acids. V shed 2 bases, J shed 8 bases, and the junction held 12 bases outside the gene matches. CDR3 coding DNA: TGTGCCAGCAGCCAATCCGACAGGGGTAGCGGTGGTACGCAGTATTTT. Amino acids: CASSQSDRGSGGTQYF.

This clonotype was found a few times. The J gene is TRBJ2-4, the V gene TRBV20-1; 15 nucleotides align to TRBD2. The trim removed 2 bases at V and 2 bases at J, leaving 10 bases unmatched. The CDR3 extends over 19 amino acids. Looked up from germline, CDR1 is DFQATT and CDR2 is SNEGSKA (reference sequence). The CDR3 sequence: CSARRTGTSGRTSKNIQYF. CDR3 bases: TGCAGTGCTAGACGAACCGGGACTAGCGGGAGGACTTCCAAAAACATTCAGTACTTC.

Regarding this clonotype: This is likely a read error, given that the CDR3 carries no conserved phenylalanine or tryptophan at its end. V usage is TRBV29-1 and J usage is TRBJ1-6; 10 nucleotides agree with TRBD1. Germline V lookup: CDR1 SQVTM, CDR2 ANQGSEA. Trimming cost V 7 bases and J 11 bases; bases outside gene matches: 11. This CDR3 spans 14 amino acids. The CDR3 nucleotides are TGCAGCGCCCTGACAGGGGGCAGGAATCCACCCCTCCACTAT. Translated, it gives CSALTGGRNPPLHY.

The sample holds many counts of this clonotype. V is TRBV4-1 and J is TRBJ2-3, with D maybe TRBD2 (5 bases). Germline V gene lookup returns CDR1 MGHRA and CDR2 YSYEKL. CDR3 length: 14 amino acids. The V end lost 3 bases, the J end lost 5 bases, and 12 bases lay between the germline ends. CDR3 coding DNA: TGCGCCAGCAGCCAGGGGTTCGGAGGAGATACGCAGTATTTT. Amino acid sequence: CASSQGFGGDTQYF.

In regard to this clonotype: Since the CDR3 does not end with the conserved phenylalanine or tryptophan, this likely comes from a read error. The DNA for the CDR3 is TGTGCCAGCAGCCTTCAGGGGAGCAATGAGCAGTTCTTA. The encoded protein is CASSLQGSNEQFL. The chain has TRBV11-3 and TRBJ2-1, with D possibly matching TRBD1 (6 bases). Germline-derived CDR1 and CDR2 are SGHNT and YENEEA. Between the trimmed V and J ends, which lost 5 bases and 6 bases, there was a span of 11 bases. The CDR3 covers 13 residues.

Worth noting for this clonotype: A much bigger clone sits one base away, suggesting this may be a read error. The rearrangement links TRBV6-1 to TRBJ2-3, with TRBD2 matching 8 bases. The V segment lost 4 bases and the J segment 1 base; nucleotides outside the gene matches: 1. Germline V gene lookup returns CDR1 MNHNS and CDR2 SASEGT. This CDR3 has 14 amino acids. The CDR3 nucleotides read TGTGCCAGCAGTGCGACTAGCGGCACAGATACGCAGTATTTT. This translates into CASSATSGTDTQYF.

Remarks on this clonotype: Relative to the germline gene, one junction end is altered; a read error may explain this. The chain has TRBV20-1 and TRBJ1-6, with TRBD1 matching over 9 bases. The CDR3 totals 17 residues. CDR1 is DFQATT, CDR2 SNEGSKA, per germline (reference sequence). CDR3 amino acids: CIARAMGQGAYNSPLHF. The DNA for the CDR3 is TGCATTGCTAGAGCTATGGGACAGGGTGCCTATAATTCACCCCTCCACTTT.

Comments on this clonotype: The junction differs from germline at one of its ends, possibly a read error. The chain has TRBV5-1 and TRBJ1-1, with 9 bases lining up with TRBD1. Germline loops: CDR1 SGHRS, CDR2 YFSETQ. This CDR3 is built from 14 residues. CDR3 residues: CPSSPGQGNTEAFF. The CDR3 bases are TGCCCCAGCAGCCCGGGACAGGGGAACACTGAAGCTTTCTTT.

This clonotype was detected a few times. The chain employs TRBV6-5 and TRBJ1-4; D is possibly TRBD1 (6 bases). The CDR3 sequence is 14 residues long. Germline-derived CDR1 and CDR2 are MNHEY and SVGAGI. Trimming removed 5 bases from V and 10 bases from J, with 17 bases in between. CDR3 amino acids: CASSQEGGRAKLFF. The CDR3 DNA reads TGTGCCAGCAGTCAGGAAGGGGGAAGGGCAAAACTGTTTTTT.

For this clonotype: This sequence may be a read error, since a much larger clone differs from it by one base. The V and J genes are TRBV20-1 and TRBJ2-1, with D unclear. Trimming took 3 bases from V and 9 from J, leaving 9 bases between them. Germline CDR1 is DFQATT and CDR2 is SNEGSKA (reference sequence). The CDR3 contains 11 residues. CDR3 protein: CSASSFSEQFF. CDR3 bases: TGCAGTGCTAGCTCTTTTAGTGAGCAGTTCTTC.